These 7 T cell receptor beta chains were all obtained from the same sample, sequenced in a study of CXCR3-negative and CXCR3-positive naive CD8 T cells. Study outcomes and limitations: Naive cells positive for CXCR3 carried more hydrophobic TRB CDR3s than CXCR3-negative ones.

The antigens of these receptors remain unknown. TRB cDNA was prepared as libraries by UMI-labeled 5' RACE. TCRdb reanalyzed the 5' RACE reads, giving one entry per CDR3 protein sequence and no DNA. Listed are more than 100,000 distinct CDR3 sequences; 0.41% falls within the top ten. Sequencing was performed on naive CXCR3+ CD8+ T cells from blood. Indicated subset: CD45RO-CCR7+CD27+CD95- naive CD8+ T cells expressing CXCR3 (TNR3+). The origin of the receptors is a human donor in good health. Some clones in this sample may be carry-over from other donors' samples.

The rearrangement links TRBV12-3 or TRBV12-4 to TRBJ2-6. CDR3 size: 16 residues. CDR3 amino acids: CASSWVIHSGANVLTF.

The V gene is TRBV7-3, the J gene TRBJ2-5; TCRdb's D gene call, TRBD1, goes unchecked for lack of DNA. Germline CDR1 is SGHTA and CDR2 is FQGTGA. The CDR3 contains 14 residues. The CDR3 is CASSPLGGQETQYF.

The V and J genes are TRBV13 and TRBJ1-1; TCRdb selects TRBD1, and the lack of DNA leaves this call unchecked. Germline values: CDR1 PRHDT, CDR2 FYEKMQ (reference sequence). CDR3 size: 14 residues. The CDR3 spells CASSLWTGGTEAFF.

The CDR3 protein is CASSLRQDPYNEQFF. This chain connects TRBV4-3 to TRBJ2-1; TCRdb's assignment of TRBD1 cannot be checked, as there is no DNA. The CDR3 runs 15 residues. The germline V gene has CDR1 LGHNA and CDR2 YSLEER.

This chain joins TRBV4-1 and TRBJ2-5. The CDR3 spans 14 residues. The germline V gene has CDR1 MGHRA and CDR2 YSYEKL. Here the CDR3 reads CASSQGRQQETQYF.

The gene calls are TRBV7-9 and TRBJ2-7; the D call of TRBD1 rests on TCRdb alone, since no DNA is present to check it. The CDR3 has 16 amino acids. Germline lookup yields CDR1 SEHNR and CDR2 FQNEAQ (reference sequence). The CDR3 reads CASSLGAGGTTYEQYF.

This sequence joins TRBV24-1 and TRBJ2-1; TCRdb names TRBD1, which stays unverified in the absence of DNA. CDR1 and CDR2 (germline): KGHDR, SFDVKD. This CDR3 spans 17 amino acids. CDR3 residues: CATSDPEGARPYNEQFF.